This T cell receptor (beta chain) is drawn from a study of cytomegalovirus exposure and HLA in healthy donors. From the 120-subject validation cohort, which was separate from the approximately 700-subject first cohort, the donors were drawn. Regarding this clone: The antigen remains unidentified.

This CDR3 is 16 amino acids long. In germline, CDR1 is MNHNY, CDR2 SVGAGI (reference sequence). V lost 2 bases and J lost 4, with 17 bases in between. Study observations and caveats: Most TCR sequences were uncommon, yet certain public TCRs appeared in many donors. Altogether, 160 or so TCR beta chains were recorded as cytomegalovirus-associated.

Sequencing used immunoSEQ multiplex PCR; TCRdb keeps in-frame clones, though not all of them. The data hold about 330,000 clones, with approximately 90% observed a single time. What was sequenced was PBMCs. This receptor was identified in a woman aged 30 to 39 in good health and CMV-seropositive. V gene TRBV6-6 combines with J gene TRBJ1-2; TRBD1 might be the D (5 bases). The CDR3 reads CASSYVGGLGGYGYTF. The CDR3 DNA sequence: TGTGCCAGCAGTTACGTTGGGGGGTTGGGGGGCTATGGCTACACCTTC.